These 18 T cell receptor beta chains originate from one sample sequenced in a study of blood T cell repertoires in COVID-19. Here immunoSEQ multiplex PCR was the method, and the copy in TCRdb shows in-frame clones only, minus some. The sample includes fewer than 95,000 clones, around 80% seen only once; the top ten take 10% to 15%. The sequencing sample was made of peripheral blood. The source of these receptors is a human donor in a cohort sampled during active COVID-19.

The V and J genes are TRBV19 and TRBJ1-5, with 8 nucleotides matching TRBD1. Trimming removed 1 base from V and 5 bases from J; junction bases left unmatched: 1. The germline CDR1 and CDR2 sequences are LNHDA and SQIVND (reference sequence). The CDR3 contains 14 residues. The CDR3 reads CASSIAGGDQPQHF. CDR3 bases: TGTGCCAGTAGTATAGCAGGGGGCGATCAGCCCCAGCATTTT. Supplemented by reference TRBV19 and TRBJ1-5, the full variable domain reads DGGITQSPKYLFRKEGQNVTLSCEQNLNHDAMYWYRQDPGQGLRLIYYSQIVNDFQKGDIAEGYSVSREKKESFPLTVTSAQKNPTAFYLCASSIAGGDQPQHFGDGTRLSIL.

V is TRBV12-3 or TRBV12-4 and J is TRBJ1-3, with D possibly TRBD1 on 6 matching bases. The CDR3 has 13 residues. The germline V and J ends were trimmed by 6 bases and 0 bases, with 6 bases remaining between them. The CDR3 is CASRDSSGNTIYF. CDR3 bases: TGTGCCAGCAGGGACAGCTCTGGAAACACCATATATTTT.

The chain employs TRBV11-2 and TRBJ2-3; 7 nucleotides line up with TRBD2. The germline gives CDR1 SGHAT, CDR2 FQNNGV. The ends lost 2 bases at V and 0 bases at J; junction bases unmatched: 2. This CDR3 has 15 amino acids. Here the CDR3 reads CASSLSAGSTDTQYF. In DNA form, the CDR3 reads TGTGCCAGCAGCTTATCAGCGGGGAGCACAGATACGCAGTATTTT.

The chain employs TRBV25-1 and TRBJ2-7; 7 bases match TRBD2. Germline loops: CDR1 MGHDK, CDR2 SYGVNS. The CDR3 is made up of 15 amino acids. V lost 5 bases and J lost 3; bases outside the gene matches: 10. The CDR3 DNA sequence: TGTGCCAGCAGTACGACCCAGCGGGGCCACTACGAGCAGTACTTC. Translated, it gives CASSTTQRGHYEQYF.

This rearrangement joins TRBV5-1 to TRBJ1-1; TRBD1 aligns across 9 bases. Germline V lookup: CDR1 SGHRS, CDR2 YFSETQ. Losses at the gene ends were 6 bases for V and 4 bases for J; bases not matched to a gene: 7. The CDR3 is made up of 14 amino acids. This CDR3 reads CASIPGTGSTEAFF. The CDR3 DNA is TGCGCCAGCATTCCCGGGACAGGGTCCACTGAAGCTTTCTTT.

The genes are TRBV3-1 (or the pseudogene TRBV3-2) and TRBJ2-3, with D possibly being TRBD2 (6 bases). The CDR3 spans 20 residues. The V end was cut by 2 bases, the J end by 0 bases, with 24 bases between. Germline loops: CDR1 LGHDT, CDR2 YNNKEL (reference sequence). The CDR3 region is CASSQTQTSYPSLSTDTQYF. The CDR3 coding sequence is TGTGCCAGCAGCCAAACCCAGACTAGTTATCCCAGCTTAAGCACAGATACGCAGTATTTT.

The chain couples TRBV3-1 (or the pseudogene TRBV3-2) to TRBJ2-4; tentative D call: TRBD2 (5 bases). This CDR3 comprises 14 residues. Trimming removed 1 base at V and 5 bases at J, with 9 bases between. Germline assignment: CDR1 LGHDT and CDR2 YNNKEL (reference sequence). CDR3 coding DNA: TGTGCCAGCAGCCAAGCCGGGATGGAAAACATTCAGTACTTC. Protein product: CASSQAGMENIQYF.

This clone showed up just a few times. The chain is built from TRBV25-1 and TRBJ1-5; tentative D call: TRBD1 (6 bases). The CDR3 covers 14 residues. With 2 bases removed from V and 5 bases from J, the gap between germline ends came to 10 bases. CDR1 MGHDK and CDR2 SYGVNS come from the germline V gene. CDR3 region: CASSEAGVHQPQHF. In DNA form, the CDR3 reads TGTGCCAGCAGTGAAGCAGGGGTGCATCAGCCCCAGCATTTT.

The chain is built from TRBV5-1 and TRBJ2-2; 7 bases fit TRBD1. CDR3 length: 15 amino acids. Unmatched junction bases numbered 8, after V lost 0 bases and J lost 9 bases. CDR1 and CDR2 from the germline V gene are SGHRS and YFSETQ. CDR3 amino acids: CASSLVSQGERELFF. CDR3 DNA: TGCGCCAGCAGCTTGGTTTCCCAGGGGGAACGGGAGCTGTTTTTT.

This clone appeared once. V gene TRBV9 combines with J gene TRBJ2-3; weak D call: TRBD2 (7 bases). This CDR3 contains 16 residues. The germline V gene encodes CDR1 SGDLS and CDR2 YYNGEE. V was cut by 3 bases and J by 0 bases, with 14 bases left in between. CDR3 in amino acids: CASSARGALSTDTQYF. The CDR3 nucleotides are TGTGCCAGCAGCGCCCGGGGGGCCCTTAGCACAGATACGCAGTATTTT.

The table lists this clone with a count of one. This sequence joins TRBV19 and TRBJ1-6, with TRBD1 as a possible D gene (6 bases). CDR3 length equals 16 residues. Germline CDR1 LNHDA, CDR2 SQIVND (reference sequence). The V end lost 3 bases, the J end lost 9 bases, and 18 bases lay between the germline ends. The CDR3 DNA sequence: TGTGCCAGTAGTATTGGCTTCCAGGGGTTAAGTTCACCCCTCCACTTT. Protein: CASSIGFQGLSSPLHF.

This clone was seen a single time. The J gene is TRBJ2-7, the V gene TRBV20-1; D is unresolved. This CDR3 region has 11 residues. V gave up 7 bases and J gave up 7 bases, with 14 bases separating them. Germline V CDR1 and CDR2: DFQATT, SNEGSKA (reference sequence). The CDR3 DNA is TGCAGTGGTGAAAAGCTGCGGGAGCAGTACTTC. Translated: CSGEKLREQYF.

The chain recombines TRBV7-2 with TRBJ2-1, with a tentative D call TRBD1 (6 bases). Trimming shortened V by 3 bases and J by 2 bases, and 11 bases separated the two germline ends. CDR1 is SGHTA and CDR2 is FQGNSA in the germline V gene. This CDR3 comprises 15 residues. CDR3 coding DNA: TGTGCCAGCAGCTTGGGGGCAGGGGCCTACAATGAGCAGTTCTTC. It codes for CASSLGAGAYNEQFF.

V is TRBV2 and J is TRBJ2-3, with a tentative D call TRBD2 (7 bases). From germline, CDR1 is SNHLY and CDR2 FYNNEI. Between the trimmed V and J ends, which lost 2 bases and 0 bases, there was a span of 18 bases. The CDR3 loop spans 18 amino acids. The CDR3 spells CASSETWGGLLSTDTQYF. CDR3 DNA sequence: TGTGCCAGCAGTGAAACTTGGGGGGGCCTTCTTAGCACAGATACGCAGTATTTT.

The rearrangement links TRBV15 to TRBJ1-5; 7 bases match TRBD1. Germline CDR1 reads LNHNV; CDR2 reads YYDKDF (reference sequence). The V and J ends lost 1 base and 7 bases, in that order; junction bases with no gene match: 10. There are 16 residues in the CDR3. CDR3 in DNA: TGTGCCACCAGCAGAGTCCCGACAGGGAGGTGGCAGCCCCAGCATTTT. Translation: CATSRVPTGRWQPQHF.

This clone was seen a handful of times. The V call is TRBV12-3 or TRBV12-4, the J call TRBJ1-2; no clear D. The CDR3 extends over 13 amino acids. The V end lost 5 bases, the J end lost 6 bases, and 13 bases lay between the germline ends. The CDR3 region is CASSSLPGDGYTF. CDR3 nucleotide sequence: TGTGCCAGCAGTAGCTTACCGGGTGATGGCTACACCTTC.

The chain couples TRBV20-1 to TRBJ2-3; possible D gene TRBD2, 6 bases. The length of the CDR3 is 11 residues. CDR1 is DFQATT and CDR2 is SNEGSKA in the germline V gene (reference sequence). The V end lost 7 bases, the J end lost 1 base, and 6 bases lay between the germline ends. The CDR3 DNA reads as TGCAGTGTAGCGGGCACAGATACGCAGTATTTT. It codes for CSVAGTDTQYF.

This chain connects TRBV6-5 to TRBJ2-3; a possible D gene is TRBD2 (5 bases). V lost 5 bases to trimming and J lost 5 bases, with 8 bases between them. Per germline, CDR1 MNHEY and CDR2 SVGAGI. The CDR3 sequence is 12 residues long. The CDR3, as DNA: TGTGCCAGCAGTCTAGCAGGAGATACGCAGTATTTT. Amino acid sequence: CASSLAGDTQYF.